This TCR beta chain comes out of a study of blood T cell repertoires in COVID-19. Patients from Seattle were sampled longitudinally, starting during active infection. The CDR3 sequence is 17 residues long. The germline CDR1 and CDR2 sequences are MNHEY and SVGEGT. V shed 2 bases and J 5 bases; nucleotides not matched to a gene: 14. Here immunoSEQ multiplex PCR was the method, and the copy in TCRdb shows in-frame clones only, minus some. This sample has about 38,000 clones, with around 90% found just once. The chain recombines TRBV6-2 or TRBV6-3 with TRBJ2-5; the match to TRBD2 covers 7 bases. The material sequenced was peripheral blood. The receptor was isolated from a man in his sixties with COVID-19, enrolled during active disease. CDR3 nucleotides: TGTGCCAGCAGTTACCCGGCGGGAGTAGAGGGGAGGGAGACCCAGTACTTC. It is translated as CASSYPAGVEGRETQYF.